The clone carrying this T cell receptor (beta chain) has more than one count but fewer than ten. Its antigen is currently unknown. This record belongs to a study of identical twins. CDR3 size: 16 residues. Germline V CDR1 and CDR2: SNHLY, FYNNEI. V dropped 3 bases and J dropped 4; count of bases not matched to a gene: 5. Study-level results: Abundant beta clonotypes from cord blood had fewer insertions, unlike memory repertoires, which showed none. For zero-insertion analyses, partial confounding could come from invariant MAIT and iNKT cells.

MiXCR, applied by TCRdb to the 5' RACE reads, yields one record per CDR3 protein. The sample yields about 530,000 distinct CDR3 sequences, 20% to 25% seen once. Healthy Caucasians provided all donations. A further study also used this sample, focusing on yellow fever vaccine responses in identical twins.

The TCR comes from a young woman in good health. V gene TRBV2 combines with J gene TRBJ2-1; 11 bases map to TRBD2. The sample was CD4+ T cells sorted from blood. The CDR3 DNA follows: TGTGCCAGCAGTGAGGTGCTAGCGGGAGGTTACAATGAGCAGTTCTTC. This gives the protein CASSEVLAGGYNEQFF.